This T cell receptor (beta chain) was captured by sequencing in a study of OX40 agonist ivuxolimab in advanced cancers. Looking at the study overall: Ivuxolimab doses were 0.01, 0.1, 0.3, 1.5, 3 or 10 mg/kg every 2 weeks. Study findings and constraints: It was also the case that some nonresponders had low normalized T-cell clonal expansion.

J was trimmed by 9 bases and V by 6 bases; bases with no gene match: 9. This CDR3 is built from 15 residues. Germline V gives CDR1 SNHLY, CDR2 FYNNEI. The table came from immunoSEQ multiplex PCR; TCRdb's copy has only in-frame clones and leaves some out. The sample consists of about 77,000 clones, around 85% of them appearing once. Regarding this clone: Its target is not known.

This sequence was found in an adult with an advanced solid tumor such as melanoma, head and neck, liver or kidney cancer. The V and J genes are TRBV2 and TRBJ1-6, with 9 positions matching TRBD1. This material consisted of CD4+ or CD8+ T cells sorted from blood, taken in a trial of the OX40 agonist ivuxolimab. The CDR3 is CASRIRTGESSPLHF. CDR3 nucleotides: TGTGCCAGCAGGATCAGGACAGGGGAAAGTTCACCCCTCCACTTT.